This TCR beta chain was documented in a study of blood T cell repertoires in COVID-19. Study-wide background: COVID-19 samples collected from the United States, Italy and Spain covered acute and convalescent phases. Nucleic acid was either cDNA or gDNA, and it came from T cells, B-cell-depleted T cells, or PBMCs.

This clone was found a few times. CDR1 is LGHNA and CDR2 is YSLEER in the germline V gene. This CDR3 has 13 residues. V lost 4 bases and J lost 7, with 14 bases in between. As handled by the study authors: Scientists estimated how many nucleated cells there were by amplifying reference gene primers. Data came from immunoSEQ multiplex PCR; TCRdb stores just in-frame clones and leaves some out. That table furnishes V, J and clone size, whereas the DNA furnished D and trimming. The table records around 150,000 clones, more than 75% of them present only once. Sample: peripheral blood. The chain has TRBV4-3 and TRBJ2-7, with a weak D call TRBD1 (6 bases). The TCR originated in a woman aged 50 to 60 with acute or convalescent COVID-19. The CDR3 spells CASSPYQGREQYF. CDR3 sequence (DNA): TGCGCCAGCAGCCCCTACCAGGGGCGAGAGCAGTACTTC.